This is a list of T cell receptor beta chains from one sample in a study of T cell repertoires in cytomegalovirus infection. Their specific antigens are unknown. TCRdb redid the calling of the reads with MiXCR, one entry per CDR3 protein. The table shows 570,000 or so distinct CDR3 sequences, with around 40% occurring only once. Sequences were derived from cultured PBMCs, sampled from culture after CMV antigen stimulation. These receptors all come from a human donor in good health (CMV status not recorded). Some clones in this sample may be carry-over from other donors' samples. The CDR3 runs from the conserved cysteine through the conserved F or W. D genes are given only for firm matches. Clone size, where shown, is once, few, many, or a class for clones that have expanded.

v_gene: TRBV12-3/TRBV12-4
abundance: NA
j_gene: TRBJ2-5
d_gene: TRBD2
CDR3nt: TGTGCCAGCCGCTTAGCGGGGATACAAGAGACCCAGTACTTC
CDR3aa: CASRLAGIQETQYF

v_gene: TRBV5-4
abundance: few
j_gene: TRBJ2-6
d_gene: TRBD1
CDR3nt: TGTGCCAGCAGCCCTAAGGGGACAGGGCCCTCTGGGGCCAACGTCCTGACTTTC
CDR3aa: CASSPKGTGPSGANVLTF

v_gene: TRBV4-1
abundance: NA
j_gene: TRBJ1-2
d_gene: NA
CDR3nt: TGCGCCAGCAGCTACAACGGGGGAGGGACCGACTATGGCTACACCTTC
CDR3aa: CASSYNGGGTDYGYTF

v_gene: TRBV18
abundance: NA
j_gene: TRBJ1-1
d_gene: TRBD1
CDR3nt: TGTGCCAGCTCACGGACAGGGGCGGGGGAAGACACTGAAGCTTTCTTT
CDR3aa: CASSRTGAGEDTEAFF

v_gene: TRBV20-1
abundance: NA
j_gene: TRBJ2-3
d_gene: TRBD2
CDR3nt: TGCAGTGCCTGGTCGGCTAGCGGGAGACAATATAGCACAGATACGCAGTATTTT
CDR3aa: CSAWSASGRQYSTDTQYF

v_gene: TRBV19
abundance: NA
j_gene: TRBJ2-3
d_gene: NA
CDR3nt: TGTGCCAGTAGTCGGCGGGACATCACAGATACGCAGTATTTT
CDR3aa: CASSRRDITDTQYF

v_gene: TRBV6-1
abundance: NA
j_gene: TRBJ2-3
d_gene: TRBD1
CDR3nt: TGTGCCAGCAGTGACCCGGGACAGTCAAGCACAGATACGCAGTATTTT
CDR3aa: CASSDPGQSSTDTQYF

v_gene: TRBV25-1
abundance: NA
j_gene: TRBJ2-3
d_gene: TRBD2
CDR3nt: TGTGCCAGCAGTGAATATCGACTAGCGGCAGATACGCAGTATTTT
CDR3aa: CASSEYRLAADTQYF

v_gene: TRBV20-1
abundance: NA
j_gene: TRBJ1-4
d_gene: NA
CDR3nt: TGCAGTGCTAGTGACAGGAAAACAACTAATGAAAAACTGTTTTTT
CDR3aa: CSASDRKTTNEKLFF

v_gene: TRBV7-9
abundance: few
j_gene: TRBJ2-1
d_gene: TRBD2
CDR3nt: TGTGCCAGCTCTCTCCCTGGCGGGAGGCCTTACAATGAGCAGTTCTTC
CDR3aa: CASSLPGGRPYNEQFF

v_gene: TRBV19
abundance: NA
j_gene: TRBJ2-1
d_gene: TRBD2
CDR3nt: TGTGCCAGTAGCGGGAGGGGACTCAATGAGCAGTTCTTC
CDR3aa: CASSGRGLNEQFF

v_gene: TRBV6-2/TRBV6-3
abundance: NA
j_gene: TRBJ1-1
d_gene: NA
CDR3nt: TGTGCCAGCAGTTACGTGGTCGGGGAGCCGTTTGAAGCTTTCTTT
CDR3aa: CASSYVVGEPFEAFF

v_gene: TRBV28
abundance: few
j_gene: TRBJ1-2
d_gene: NA
CDR3nt: TGTGCCAGCAGTGACCCGACAGGAAGAGGCTACACCTTC
CDR3aa: CASSDPTGRGYTF

v_gene: TRBV5-1
abundance: NA
j_gene: TRBJ2-1
d_gene: TRBD2
CDR3nt: TGCGCCAGCAGCTTGGCATCCGGACTAGCGGGAGAGCAGTTCTTC
CDR3aa: CASSLASGLAGEQFF

v_gene: TRBV19
abundance: NA
j_gene: TRBJ1-1
d_gene: NA
CDR3nt: TGTGCCAGCCGACAGCGTTCTGAAGCTTTCTTT
CDR3aa: CASRQRSEAFF

v_gene: TRBV7-7
abundance: NA
j_gene: TRBJ2-3
d_gene: NA
CDR3nt: TGTGCCAGCAGCCCCCTTAGTGGCAGCTCCTCAGATACGCAGTATTTT
CDR3aa: CASSPLSGSSSDTQYF

v_gene: TRBV6-2/TRBV6-3
abundance: NA
j_gene: TRBJ1-2
d_gene: TRBD1
CDR3nt: TGTGCCAGCAGTCTCAACACGGGGGGCAGGGGGCGCGACTATGGCTACACCTTC
CDR3aa: CASSLNTGGRGRDYGYTF

v_gene: TRBV7-8
abundance: NA
j_gene: TRBJ2-3
d_gene: TRBD2
CDR3nt: TGTGCCAGCAGCTTAAAGGCTAGCGGGGGGTTCAGCACAGATACGCAGTATTTT
CDR3aa: CASSLKASGGFSTDTQYF